These 17 T cell receptor beta chains came from one sample sequenced in a study of long-term antiretroviral therapy in people with HIV (dated by TCRdb to between 2021 and 2024). Sequencing of the TRB variable region was done with the immunoSEQ hsTCRB v3.0 assay at survey level resolution. Here the immuneACCESS table is served through TCRdb, limited to in-frame sequences with V and J called. Missing clones are a known gap in these copies; in checked studies unresolved V genes cover under half, and the rest lacks a known reason. The sample contains 16,000 or so clones, approximately 95% of them found a single time. 1.4% of the sample lies in the top ten. Sequences were derived from unsorted PBMCs, sampled approximately 11 years after starting antiretroviral therapy. Source of these receptors: a man aged 25 to 40 with HIV.

Written as DNA, the CDR3 is TGTGCCAGCAGCACCCTCACGACGTATTCACCCCTCCACTTT. It codes for CASSTLTTYSPLHF. The rearrangement links TRBV7-8 to TRBJ1-6; D ambiguous. The CDR3 sequence is 14 residues long. V gave up 5 bases and J gave up 8 bases, with 13 bases separating them. The germline V gene encodes CDR1 SGHVS and CDR2 FQNEAQ.

V and J are TRBV7-9 and TRBJ2-5; perhaps D is TRBD1 or TRBD2 (5 bases each). The germline gives CDR1 SEHNR, CDR2 FQNEAQ (reference sequence). The V and J ends lost 3 bases and 1 base respectively, with 18 bases between them. This CDR3 has 17 residues. CDR3: CASSFVSAGTAQETQYF. The CDR3 DNA sequence: TGTGCCAGCAGCTTTGTGTCGGCAGGGACGGCCCAAGAGACCCAGTACTTC.

The rearrangement links TRBV28 to TRBJ2-2, with 9 bases identical to TRBD2. Losses at the gene ends were 3 bases for V and 6 bases for J; bases not matched to a gene: 17. This CDR3 has 19 amino acids. Germline loops: CDR1 MDHEN, CDR2 SYDVKM. CDR3 sequence (DNA): TGTGCCAGCAGTTTCAGTTTCCCAGGGGTAGTAGCGGGGGCCGGGGAGCTGTTTTTT. It translates to CASSFSFPGVVAGAGELFF.

The V gene is TRBV19, the J gene TRBJ1-2; D not resolved. V dropped 0 bases and J dropped 3 bases, with 11 bases sitting between them. There are 15 residues in the CDR3. CDR1 is LNHDA, CDR2 SQIVND, per germline (reference sequence). The CDR3 here is CASSIDQRSYYGYTF. The CDR3 DNA reads TGTGCCAGTAGTATAGATCAAAGGTCTTACTATGGCTACACCTTC. Based on the CDR3 plus reference TRBV19 and TRBJ1-2, the full variable domain is DGGITQSPKYLFRKEGQNVTLSCEQNLNHDAMYWYRQDPGQGLRLIYYSQIVNDFQKGDIAEGYSVSREKKESFPLTVTSAQKNPTAFYLCASSIDQRSYYGYTFGSGTRLTVV.

This clone was observed once. J is TRBJ1-1 and V is TRBV19; 8 nucleotides match TRBD1. Germline values: CDR1 LNHDA, CDR2 SQIVND (reference sequence). The CDR3 covers 15 residues. V shed 7 bases, J shed 5 bases, and the junction held 12 bases outside the gene matches. The CDR3 bases are TGTGCCAGTATTCTGTTGCGGGACAGGACTACTGAAGCTTTCTTT. It is translated as CASILLRDRTTEAFF.

J is TRBJ2-7 and V is TRBV5-1, with D unresolved. Germline V CDR1 and CDR2: SGHRS, YFSETQ. The V end was cut by 2 bases, the J end by 3 bases, with 9 bases between. The CDR3 has 13 residues. The CDR3 DNA sequence: TGCGCCAGCAGCTTACCGGACGGCTACGAGCAGTACTTC. Protein product: CASSLPDGYEQYF.

Concerning this clone itself: The sample has other DNA sequences that encode this CDR3 too. J is TRBJ1-4 and V is TRBV6-1; 8 bases are shared with TRBD1. V shed 3 bases and J 8 bases; nucleotides not matched to a gene: 5. The V gene's germline CDR1 is MNHNS and CDR2 SASEGT. The CDR3 runs 14 residues. The CDR3 DNA reads as TGTGCCAGCAGTGAGGACAGGGCCCGGGAAAAACTGTTTTTT. Its protein is CASSEDRAREKLFF.

V gene TRBV19 combines with J gene TRBJ2-2, with 7 bases identical to TRBD2. The V segment lost 3 bases and the J segment 2 bases; nucleotides outside the gene matches: 6. The CDR3 spans 16 residues. Germline assignment: CDR1 LNHDA and CDR2 SQIVND (reference sequence). CDR3 nucleotides: TGTGCCAGTAGTATGCGGAGCGGGGAAAACACCGGGGAGCTGTTTTTT. Its translation is CASSMRSGENTGELFF.

The chain has TRBV28 and TRBJ1-2, with TRBD1 as a possible D gene (5 bases). The CDR3 is 14 amino acids. V was trimmed by 6 bases and J by 7 bases, leaving 18 bases between them. Looked up from germline, CDR1 is MDHEN and CDR2 is SYDVKM. The DNA of the CDR3 is TGTGCCAGCAGGCCGGGCGGGGGGAGGAGTGGCTACACCTTC. Amino acids: CASRPGGGRSGYTF.

V and J are TRBV28 and TRBJ2-7; D is possibly TRBD1 (6 bases). Trimming took off 6 bases at V and 0 bases at J, with 12 bases between the two ends. Looked up from germline, CDR1 is MDHEN and CDR2 is SYDVKM. The CDR3 totals 14 residues. In nucleotides, the CDR3 is TGTGCCAGCAGACAACAGGGAATCTCCTACGAGCAGTACTTC. This gives the protein CASRQQGISYEQYF.

The chain has TRBV9 and TRBJ2-1; no clear D. The CDR3 is 14 residues long. Germline CDR1 is SGDLS and CDR2 is YYNGEE. Trimming removed 2 bases from V and 5 bases from J, with 11 bases in between. This CDR3 reads CASSVPQLNNEQFF. As DNA, the CDR3 is TGTGCCAGCAGCGTCCCACAGTTAAACAATGAGCAGTTCTTC. The full variable domain, its missing parts supplied by reference TRBV9 and TRBJ2-1, is DSGVTQTPKHLITATGQRVTLRCSPRSGDLSVYWYQQSLDQGLQFLIQYYNGEERAKGNILERFSAQQFPDLHSELNLSSLELGDSALYFCASSVPQLNNEQFFGPGTRLTVL.

The CDR3 sequence: CSVEDGSGGRYEQYF. DNA for the CDR3: TGCAGCGTTGAAGATGGGTCAGGGGGCAGGTACGAGCAGTACTTC. The chain is built from TRBV29-1 and TRBJ2-7, with 8 bases identical to TRBD1. Germline CDR1 and CDR2: SQVTM and ANQGSEA. V lost 0 bases and J lost 4; bases outside the gene matches: 8. The CDR3 length is 15 residues.

This clone is categorized as large. V is TRBV7-6 and J is TRBJ2-7, with D perhaps assigned TRBD1 or TRBD2 (5 bases each). Germline CDR1 is SGHVS and CDR2 is FNYEAQ. The V and J ends lost 4 bases and 3 bases respectively, with 10 bases between them. This CDR3 has 13 residues. CDR3 nucleotide sequence: TGTGCCAGCAGCTCGGGACCGAACTACGAGCAGTACTTC. This codes for CASSSGPNYEQYF.

J is TRBJ2-2 and V is TRBV28, with D hard to call. The CDR3 runs to 12 residues. With 7 bases removed from V and 8 bases from J, the gap between germline ends came to 11 bases. The germline gives CDR1 MDHEN, CDR2 SYDVKM. The CDR3 sequence: CASNFPRGELFF. CDR3 DNA: TGTGCCAGCAATTTCCCCAGGGGGGAGCTGTTTTTT.

The chain has TRBV5-1 and TRBJ2-5; tentative D call: TRBD2 (5 bases). V was clipped by 0 bases and J by 2 bases, with 8 bases between them. The CDR3 totals 14 residues. Germline CDR1 reads SGHRS; CDR2 reads YFSETQ. The CDR3 DNA reads TGCGCCAGCAGCTTGGCCCCGGGGCAAGAGACCCAGTACTTC. As protein: CASSLAPGQETQYF.

The V gene is TRBV4-2, the J gene TRBJ2-2, with TRBD1 matching 7 bases. Trimming cost V 4 bases and J 5 bases; bases outside gene matches: 13. The CDR3 has 17 residues. Germline CDR1 and CDR2: LGHNA and YNFKEQ. CDR3 in DNA: TGTGCCAGCAGCCGGGACCGGGACAGTTGGTCGACCGGGGAGCTGTTTTTT. Translation: CASSRDRDSWSTGELFF.

This chain connects TRBV7-6 to TRBJ2-2; 9 bases match TRBD1. Germline V lookup: CDR1 SGHVS, CDR2 FNYEAQ. After removal of 3 bases from V and 7 bases from J, the junction contained 12 bases not matched to a gene. The CDR3 length is 17 residues. The CDR3 is CASSFRRGTGPGGELFF. The CDR3 DNA reads TGTGCCAGCAGCTTCCGCAGGGGGACAGGGCCCGGCGGGGAGCTGTTTTTT.